This record concerns one T cell receptor (beta chain) sequence. The antigen is undetermined. Germline-derived CDR1 and CDR2 are MGHRA and YSYEKL. V shed 1 base, J shed 4 bases, and the junction held 8 bases outside the gene matches. CDR3 length: 18 residues. The PCR employed 60 Vbeta primers together with 13 Jbeta primers. Clones were read by immunoSEQ multiplex PCR, and TCRdb kept only the in-frame ones, dropping some. The sample consists of roughly 140,000 clones, about 82% of them appearing once. The entry originates in a study of cytomegalovirus exposure and HLA in healthy donors. Whole-study results and caveats: TCR beta chain V- and J-gene trimming was linked, in a later analysis, to a missense variant in DCLRE1C.

The chain employs TRBV4-1 and TRBJ2-1; 12 bases are a match to TRBD2. Sequenced input: PBMCs. The clonotype originates from a male donor in good health and CMV-seronegative. The CDR3, as DNA: TGCGCCAGCAGCCAAGCCCCCCGGACTAGCGGGAATTACAATGAGCAGTTCTTC. Protein: CASSQAPRTSGNYNEQFF.